Shown below are 30 T cell receptor beta chains from a single sample sequenced in a study of glioma-infiltrating T cells after dendritic cell vaccination. Generated by immunoSEQ multiplex PCR, the TCRdb table keeps only in-frame clones and is missing some. The sample lists fewer than 85,000 clones; 81% were seen once. This specimen consisted of blood, obtained before dendritic cell vaccination. These receptors all come from a human donor with glioblastoma.

The chain carries TRBV9 and TRBJ1-2; 10 positions agree with TRBD1. Germline CDR1 and CDR2: SGDLS and YYNGEE. V lost 2 bases, J lost 1 base, and 5 bases stayed unmatched. The CDR3 length is 16 residues. In DNA, the CDR3 is TGTGCCAGCAGCGTGGGACAGGGGAGCGGTAACTATGGCTACACCTTC. It is translated as CASSVGQGSGNYGYTF.

The chain combines TRBV7-2 with TRBJ2-1; D remains ambiguous. The CDR3 contains 15 residues. Per germline, CDR1 SGHTA and CDR2 FQGNSA. The V end was cut by 5 bases, the J end by 1 base, with 12 bases between. The CDR3: CASSHPTESYNEQFF. CDR3 DNA: TGTGCCAGCAGCCATCCCACAGAGTCCTACAATGAGCAGTTCTTC.

The CDR3 DNA follows: TGCGCCAGCAGTGAGCCCCGACAGGGGGTTCACGCTTTCTTT. This encodes CASSEPRQGVHAFF. This rearrangement joins TRBV10-2 to TRBJ1-1; 9 bases line up with TRBD1. The CDR3 totals 14 residues. The ends lost 2 bases at V and 11 bases at J; junction bases unmatched: 9. The germline CDR1 and CDR2 sequences are WSHSY and SAAADI.

The J gene is TRBJ1-5, the V gene TRBV6-5; no clear D. The CDR3 extends over 15 amino acids. The germline V gene encodes CDR1 MNHEY and CDR2 SVGAGI. Trimming stripped 8 bases from V and 0 bases from J, with 14 bases between. DNA of the CDR3: TGTGCCAGCGGCCGCGGCGCGGATAGCAATCAGCCCCAGCATTTT. Amino acid sequence: CASGRGADSNQPQHF.

The chain is built from TRBV29-1 and TRBJ1-4; no firm D call. The V and J ends lost 4 bases and 7 bases respectively, with 10 bases between them. The CDR3 covers 12 residues. The germline gives CDR1 SQVTM, CDR2 ANQGSEA. In nucleotides, the CDR3 is TGCAGCGTTGGAGGGAGAGGTGAAAAACTGTTTTTT. This encodes CSVGGRGEKLFF.

The chain has TRBV6-5 and TRBJ2-1; the match to TRBD2 covers 11 bases. Germline CDR1 MNHEY, CDR2 SVGAGI. V was clipped by 6 bases and J by 7 bases; unmatched bases: 5. The CDR3 loop spans 14 amino acids. The CDR3 protein is CASRYSGGGNEQFF. The CDR3 DNA sequence: TGTGCCAGCAGATATAGCGGGGGGGGAAATGAGCAGTTCTTC.

The chain employs TRBV15 and TRBJ1-6, with no clear D. Germline V CDR1 and CDR2: LNHNV, YYDKDF (reference sequence). CDR3 length: 13 amino acids. V was clipped by 5 bases and J by 10 bases, with 12 bases between them. The CDR3 bases are TGTGCCACCAGCCGGGGTGAGGGCTCACCCCTCCACTTT. Amino acids: CATSRGEGSPLHF. Full variable domain (missing parts from reference TRBV15 and TRBJ1-6): DAMVIQNPRYQVTQFGKPVTLSCSQTLNHNVMYWYQQKSSQAPKLLFHYYDKDFNNEADTPDNFQSRRPNTSFCFLDIRSPGLGDTAMYLCATSRGEGSPLHFGNGTRLTVT.

The V call is TRBV10-1, the J call TRBJ2-1; 9 bases agree with TRBD1. Per the germline V gene, CDR1 is WNHNN and CDR2 is SYGVQD (reference sequence). The V gene end was trimmed by 3 bases and the J gene end by 3 bases; junction bases not matched to a gene: 9. The CDR3 totals 17 residues. Here the CDR3 DNA reads TGCGCCAGCAGTGATTGTAACGACAGGGGGTACTACAATGAGCAGTTCTTC. It codes for CASSDCNDRGYYNEQFF.

This clone was recorded a few times. V and J are TRBV5-1 and TRBJ2-1, with 9 bases that match TRBD1. Germline CDR1 is SGHRS and CDR2 is YFSETQ. Losses at the gene ends were 0 bases for V and 4 bases for J; bases not matched to a gene: 2. The CDR3 contains 15 residues. DNA of the CDR3: TGCGCCAGCAGCTTGGGACAGGGGGGTTACAATGAGCAGTTCTTC. Its protein is CASSLGQGGYNEQFF.

This chain joins TRBV7-6 and TRBJ2-2, with 10 bases aligning to TRBD1. CDR1 and CDR2 (germline): SGHVS, FNYEAQ. The V and J ends lost 8 bases and 6 bases, in that order; junction bases with no gene match: 6. The CDR3 extends over 14 amino acids. In DNA form, the CDR3 reads TGTGCCAGCGTGCGACAGGGGGCCCCCGGGGAGCTGTTTTTT. This encodes CASVRQGAPGELFF.

CDR3 protein: CASSFNRGLDIGYTF. CDR3 sequence (DNA): TGTGCCAGCAGTTTCAACAGGGGGCTGGACATTGGCTACACCTTC. The chain joins TRBV27 to TRBJ1-2, with 9 bases matching TRBD1. Germline V gene lookup returns CDR1 MNHEY and CDR2 SMNVEV (reference sequence). Unmatched junction bases numbered 9, after V lost 3 bases and J lost 7 bases. The length of the CDR3 is 15 residues.

The chain links TRBV19 to TRBJ1-1; TRBD1 might be the D (6 bases). Trimming cost V 9 bases and J 0 bases, with 17 bases left between them. The length of the CDR3 is 15 residues. CDR1 and CDR2 from the germline V gene are LNHDA and SQIVND (reference sequence). CDR3 in amino acids: CASAQGSLMNTEAFF. The CDR3 DNA is TGTGCCAGCGCACAGGGCTCCCTCATGAACACTGAAGCTTTCTTT. The variable domain in full, with the rest retrieved from reference TRBV19 and TRBJ1-1, is DGGITQSPKYLFRKEGQNVTLSCEQNLNHDAMYWYRQDPGQGLRLIYYSQIVNDFQKGDIAEGYSVSREKKESFPLTVTSAQKNPTAFYLCASAQGSLMNTEAFFGQGTRLTVV.

Turning to this clone: The sample holds other DNA sequences that translate to the same CDR3. J is TRBJ1-2 and V is TRBV27; the match to TRBD1 covers 8 bases. Germline CDR1 reads MNHEY; CDR2 reads SMNVEV (reference sequence). Germline trimming cut 3 bases from V and 8 bases from J; bases unmatched to any gene: 5. CDR3 length: 13 amino acids. Written as DNA, the CDR3 is TGTGCCAGCAGTTTCGGACAGGGCTACGGCTACACCTTC. It yields the protein CASSFGQGYGYTF.

The chain carries TRBV30 and TRBJ2-7, with D possibly being TRBD2 (6 bases). Per the germline V gene, CDR1 is GTSNPN and CDR2 is SVGIG (reference sequence). This CDR3 has 13 residues. This chain's CDR3 is CAMRGSIDNEQYF. In nucleotides, the CDR3 is TGTGCGATGCGGGGCTCGATTGATAACGAGCAGTACTTC.

This clone is a singleton in its sample. The chain links TRBV6-6 to TRBJ2-7, with 8 bases identical to TRBD1. The CDR3 runs 13 residues. Germline trimming cut 5 bases from V and 2 bases from J; bases unmatched to any gene: 2. CDR1 is MNHNY, CDR2 SVGAGI, per germline (reference sequence). In nucleotides, the CDR3 is TGTGCCAGCAGTGGGACAGGAACCTACGAGCAGTACTTC. It encodes CASSGTGTYEQYF.

The V call is TRBV9, the J call TRBJ2-7, with TRBD1 matching 11 bases. This CDR3 has 15 residues. V lost 4 bases to trimming and J lost 2 bases; unmatched junction nucleotides: 5. Germline CDR1 is SGDLS and CDR2 is YYNGEE. The CDR3 DNA reads TGTGCCAGCAGCATATCGGGACAGGGGGCCTACGAGCAGTACTTC. Amino acids: CASSISGQGAYEQYF.

The chain carries TRBV6-5 and TRBJ2-2; possibly TRBD1 for D (5 bases). The CDR3 length is 16 residues. Trimming pared 0 bases from V and 3 bases from J, leaving 11 bases between. In germline, CDR1 is MNHEY, CDR2 SVGAGI. In nucleotides, the CDR3 is TGTGCCAGCAGTTACTCGGGGCGTTGGGACACCGGGGAGCTGTTTTTT. It yields the protein CASSYSGRWDTGELFF.

V and J are TRBV4-2 and TRBJ2-3; TRBD1 aligns across 9 bases. Germline values: CDR1 LGHNA, CDR2 YNFKEQ. Trimming at V came to 0 bases and at J to 7 bases, leaving 5 bases not matched to a gene. The CDR3 consists of 15 residues. The chain's CDR3 is CASSQEGGQGYTQYF. DNA for the CDR3: TGTGCCAGCAGCCAAGAAGGTGGACAGGGGTATACGCAGTATTTT.

V is TRBV5-6 and J is TRBJ1-1, with 7 nucleotides matching TRBD1. V gave up 1 base and J gave up 5 bases; unmatched junction bases: 17. The CDR3 totals 18 residues. From germline, CDR1 is SGHDT and CDR2 YYEEEE. The CDR3 region is CASSLRPTGDKYWTEAFF. The DNA of the CDR3 is TGTGCCAGCAGCTTGCGTCCCACAGGGGATAAATACTGGACTGAAGCTTTCTTT.

V and J are TRBV19 and TRBJ1-1, with D perhaps matching TRBD1 (6 bases). V dropped 5 bases and J dropped 1 base, with 14 bases sitting between them. This CDR3 region has 15 residues. Germline assignment: CDR1 LNHDA and CDR2 SQIVND (reference sequence). CDR3 amino acids: CASSPQTGKNTEAFF. The CDR3 nucleotides are TGTGCCAGTAGTCCCCAGACAGGAAAGAACACTGAAGCTTTCTTT.

The J gene is TRBJ2-7, the V gene TRBV18, with D unresolved. The CDR3 sequence is 14 residues long. The germline V and J ends were trimmed by 2 bases and 4 bases, with 12 bases remaining between them. The germline CDR1 and CDR2 sequences are KGHSH and LQKENI. CDR3 amino acids: CASSPMADQYEQYF. The DNA for the CDR3 is TGTGCCAGCTCACCAATGGCGGATCAATACGAGCAGTACTTC.

With respect to this clone: Germline is not matched at one junction end, which may reflect a read error. The chain is built from TRBV7-7 and TRBJ2-2; D gene uncertain. The CDR3 has 13 amino acids. CDR1 and CDR2 from the germline V gene are SSHAT and FNYEAQ (reference sequence). CDR3 nucleotides: TGTGCTAGCAGTGACCTAGGCAGCGGGGAGCTGTTTTTT. Encoded protein: CASSDLGSGELFF.

The CDR3 loop is CASSPEIAGGTDTQYF. CDR3 DNA: TGCGCCAGCAGCCCCGAAATAGCGGGAGGAACAGATACGCAGTATTTT. The chain carries TRBV5-1 and TRBJ2-3; 10 bases align to TRBD2. CDR1 and CDR2 (germline): SGHRS, YFSETQ. This CDR3 is built from 16 residues. V trimming: 4 bases; J trimming: 3 bases; junction bases outside the gene matches: 8.

This chain joins TRBV6-5 and TRBJ1-1; D might be TRBD1 (6 bases). This CDR3 is built from 15 residues. Germline V CDR1 and CDR2: MNHEY, SVGAGI. The germline V and J ends were trimmed by 7 bases and 3 bases, with 18 bases remaining between them. This CDR3 is CASTSGGAEDTEAFF. DNA for the CDR3: TGTGCCAGCACCTCCGGGGGGGCCGAGGACACTGAAGCTTTCTTT.

This chain links TRBV11-2 with TRBJ1-1; a weak D match, TRBD1 (6 bases). The length of the CDR3 is 12 residues. Germline-derived CDR1 and CDR2 are SGHAT and FQNNGV. The V end was cut by 5 bases, the J end by 5 bases, with 9 bases between. Written as DNA, the CDR3 is TGTGCCAGCAGCCGACAGGATACTGAAGCTTTCTTT. Translating gives CASSRQDTEAFF. The variable domain in full, completed from reference TRBV11-2 and TRBJ1-1, reads EAGVAQSPRYKIIEKRQSVAFWCNPISGHATLYWYQQILGQGPKLLIQFQNNGVVDDSQLPKDRFSAERLKGVDSTLKIQPAKLEDSAVYLCASSRQDTEAFFGQGTRLTVV.

The chain joins TRBV12-5 to TRBJ1-2, with TRBD1 matching over 7 bases. This CDR3 is built from 14 residues. In germline, CDR1 is LGHNT, CDR2 FRNRAP. J lost 0 bases, V lost 6 bases, and 4 bases had no gene match. The CDR3 loop is CASGPGQPNYGYTF. The DNA of the CDR3 is TGTGCTAGTGGACCGGGACAGCCTAACTATGGCTACACCTTC.

The V and J genes are TRBV18 and TRBJ1-1; TRBD1 matches 7 bases. Trimming removed 8 bases from V and 5 bases from J; junction bases left unmatched: 23. CDR1 and CDR2 (germline): KGHSH, LQKENI. This CDR3 is built from 18 residues. CDR3: CASPPRTGLGLLGTEAFF. The CDR3 coding sequence is TGTGCCAGCCCGCCCCGGACAGGCTTGGGGCTATTAGGGACTGAAGCTTTCTTT.

This clone is a singleton in its sample. The chain combines TRBV7-2 with TRBJ2-7; TRBD2 aligns across 10 bases. The CDR3 covers 17 residues. V shed 2 bases and J 3 bases; nucleotides not matched to a gene: 10. CDR1 is SGHTA, CDR2 FQGNSA, per germline. CDR3 region: CASSLMWLASGGYEQYF. DNA of the CDR3: TGTGCCAGCAGCTTAATGTGGTTGGCTAGCGGGGGCTACGAGCAGTACTTC.

CDR3 in amino acids: CSVAGTGDNEQFF. The CDR3, as DNA: TGCAGCGTTGCCGGGACAGGGGACAATGAGCAGTTCTTC. This chain links TRBV29-1 with TRBJ2-1, with 10 bases fitting TRBD1. Germline CDR1 and CDR2: SQVTM and ANQGSEA. The CDR3 length is 13 residues. V dropped 4 bases and J dropped 5; count of bases not matched to a gene: 2.

J is TRBJ2-5 and V is TRBV11-2, with D uncertain. The germline V and J ends were trimmed by 1 base and 2 bases, with 2 bases remaining between them. The CDR3 extends over 12 amino acids. The germline V gene encodes CDR1 SGHAT and CDR2 FQNNGV. Here the CDR3 DNA reads TGTGCCAGCAGCTTAGTACAAGAGACCCAGTACTTC. Its protein product is CASSLVQETQYF.